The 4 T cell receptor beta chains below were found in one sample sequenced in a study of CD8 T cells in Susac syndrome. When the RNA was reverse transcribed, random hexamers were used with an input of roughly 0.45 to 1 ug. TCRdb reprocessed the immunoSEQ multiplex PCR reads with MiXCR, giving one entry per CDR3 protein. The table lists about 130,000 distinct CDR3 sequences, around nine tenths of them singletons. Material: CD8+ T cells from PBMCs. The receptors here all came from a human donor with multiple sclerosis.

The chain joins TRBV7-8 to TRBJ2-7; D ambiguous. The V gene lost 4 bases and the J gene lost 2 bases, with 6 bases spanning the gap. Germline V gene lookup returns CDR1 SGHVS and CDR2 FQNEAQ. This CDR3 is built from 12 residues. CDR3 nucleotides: TGTGCCAGCAGCTCCGGACCCTACGAGCAGTACTTC. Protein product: CASSSGPYEQYF.

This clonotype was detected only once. The CDR3 here is CASSLFSGSSYEQYF. Written as DNA, the CDR3 is TGTGCCAGCAGCTTGTTCAGCGGGAGTTCCTACGAGCAGTACTTC. J is TRBJ2-7 and V is TRBV5-6; TRBD2 matches at 8 bases. V was clipped by 1 base and J by 1 base; unmatched bases: 4. The CDR3 runs 15 residues. Per germline, CDR1 SGHDT and CDR2 YYEEEE. Full variable domain (remainder filled in from reference TRBV5-6 and TRBJ2-7): DAGVTQSPTHLIKTRGQQVTLRCSPKSGHDTVSWYQQALGQGPQFIFQYYEEEERQRGNFPDRFSGHQFPNYSSELNVNALLLGDSALYLCASSLFSGSSYEQYFGPGTRLTVT.

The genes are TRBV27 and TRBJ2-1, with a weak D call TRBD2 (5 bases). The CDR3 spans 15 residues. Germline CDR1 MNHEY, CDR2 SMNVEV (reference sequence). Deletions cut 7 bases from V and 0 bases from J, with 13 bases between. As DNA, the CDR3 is TGTGCCAGCATTGGACTCCCGGGCTCCTACAATGAGCAGTTCTTC. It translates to CASIGLPGSYNEQFF.

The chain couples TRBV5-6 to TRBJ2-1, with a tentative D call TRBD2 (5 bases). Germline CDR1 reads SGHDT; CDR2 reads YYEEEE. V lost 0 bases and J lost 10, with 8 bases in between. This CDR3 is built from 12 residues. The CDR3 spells CASSLGRGEQFF. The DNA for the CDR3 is TGTGCCAGCAGCTTGGGTCGGGGAGAGCAGTTCTTC.